The 14 T cell receptor beta chains below come from one sample, sequenced in a study of T cell responses to AZD1222 COVID-19 vaccine. Assay used: immunoSEQ multiplex PCR; TCRdb lists only in-frame clones, some missing. This repertoire shows 98,000 or so clones, around 91% found once; its top ten account for 18%. Sequenced material: peripheral blood, taken on day 0 of AZD1222 vaccination. The receptor source for this set is an adult in good health.

The V gene is TRBV7-2, the J gene TRBJ1-5; no definite D call. The germline gives CDR1 SGHTA, CDR2 FQGNSA. CDR3 length: 14 amino acids. V was trimmed by 3 bases and J by 3 bases, leaving 9 bases between them. In nucleotides, the CDR3 is TGTGCCAGCAGCTTGGGCCCGATCAATCAGCCCCAGCATTTT. This translates into CASSLGPINQPQHF.

The chain combines TRBV15 with TRBJ2-1; D not certain. Germline V gene data show CDR1 as LNHNV and CDR2 as YYDKDF (reference sequence). V dropped 1 base and J dropped 4 bases, with 5 bases sitting between them. The CDR3 has 13 residues. DNA for the CDR3: TGTGCCACCAGCAGAGCCCGGTACAATGAGCAGTTCTTC. Amino acid sequence: CATSRARYNEQFF. Variable domain in full (rest from reference TRBV15 and TRBJ2-1): DAMVIQNPRYQVTQFGKPVTLSCSQTLNHNVMYWYQQKSSQAPKLLFHYYDKDFNNEADTPDNFQSRRPNTSFCFLDIRSPGLGDTAMYLCATSRARYNEQFFGPGTRLTVL.

The rearrangement joins TRBV6-5 to TRBJ1-1; D not resolved. The CDR3 has 13 amino acids. In germline, CDR1 is MNHEY, CDR2 SVGAGI. Deletions cut 10 bases from V and 0 bases from J, with 12 bases between. The CDR3 sequence: CATSWALNTEAFF. CDR3 in DNA: TGTGCCACCTCGTGGGCCTTGAACACTGAAGCTTTCTTT.

The V and J genes are TRBV7-6 and TRBJ1-1; 11 nucleotides line up with TRBD1. Germline V lookup: CDR1 SGHVS, CDR2 FNYEAQ. J lost 4 bases, V lost 4 bases, and 2 bases had no gene match. The CDR3 length is 14 residues. Written as DNA, the CDR3 is TGTGCCAGCAGCTCCGGACAGGGGGCCACTGAAGCTTTCTTT. Translating it yields CASSSGQGATEAFF.

The chain uses TRBV9 and TRBJ1-1, with 8 positions matching TRBD1. V shed 4 bases and J 1 base; nucleotides not matched to a gene: 3. CDR3 size: 14 residues. Germline V CDR1 and CDR2: SGDLS, YYNGEE. CDR3 residues: CASSPGTGNTEAFF. The CDR3 region has the DNA TGTGCCAGCAGCCCCGGGACAGGGAACACTGAAGCTTTCTTT.

The chain links TRBV13 to TRBJ2-1; D gene ambiguous. Trimming left V 2 bases short and J 8 bases short, with 10 bases between. Germline CDR1 and CDR2: PRHDT and FYEKMQ (reference sequence). This CDR3 is built from 13 residues. This CDR3 reads CASSLSNRDEQFF. DNA of the CDR3: TGTGCCAGCAGCTTAAGTAACCGGGATGAGCAGTTCTTC.

The chain has TRBV30 and TRBJ1-5; 9 nucleotides align to TRBD1. V lost 3 bases to trimming and J lost 4 bases; unmatched junction nucleotides: 16. This CDR3 contains 18 residues. The V gene's germline CDR1 is GTSNPN and CDR2 SVGIG (reference sequence). CDR3 in amino acids: CAWRPGGQGRPINQPQHF. The CDR3 nucleotides are TGTGCCTGGAGGCCAGGGGGACAGGGTAGACCCATAAATCAGCCCCAGCATTTT.

The rearrangement joins TRBV5-1 to TRBJ2-3; TRBD2 matches at 11 bases. The V and J ends lost 1 base and 5 bases, in that order; junction bases with no gene match: 9. Looked up from germline, CDR1 is SGHRS and CDR2 is YFSETQ. CDR3 size: 17 residues. The chain's CDR3 is CASSLPSGGTQGDTQYF. In DNA, the CDR3 is TGCGCCAGCAGCTTGCCTAGCGGGGGGACCCAGGGAGATACGCAGTATTTT. The full variable domain, in which reference TRBV5-1 and TRBJ2-3 provide the parts outside the CDR3, is KAGVTQTPRYLIKTRGQQVTLSCSPISGHRSVSWYQQTPGQGLQFLFEYFSETQRNKGNFPGRFSGRQFSNSRSEMNVSTLELGDSALYLCASSLPSGGTQGDTQYFGPGTRLTVL.

V and J are TRBV5-6 and TRBJ1-5; D not certain. The CDR3 loop spans 13 amino acids. Germline V lookup: CDR1 SGHDT, CDR2 YYEEEE. The V gene lost 3 bases and the J gene lost 9 bases, with 13 bases spanning the gap. The CDR3 DNA is TGTGCCAGCAGCTACGGGGTCGGGTCGCCCCAGCATTTT. Amino acids: CASSYGVGSPQHF.

The chain recombines TRBV18 with TRBJ1-6; no clear D gene. Trimming removed 1 base from V and 7 bases from J, with 11 bases in between. The CDR3 runs 15 residues. Germline V gene data show CDR1 as KGHSH and CDR2 as LQKENI. Here the CDR3 reads CASSPRSQPNSPLHF. CDR3 nucleotide sequence: TGTGCCAGCTCACCACGGTCCCAACCAAATTCACCCCTCCACTTT.

The rearrangement links TRBV6-1 to TRBJ1-1; D may be TRBD1 (5 bases). Trimming stripped 3 bases from V and 1 base from J, with 12 bases between. The CDR3 extends over 15 amino acids. CDR1 is MNHNS and CDR2 is SASEGT in the germline V gene. CDR3 loop: CASSDAGRWNTEAFF. The CDR3 coding sequence is TGTGCCAGCAGTGACGCAGGGAGATGGAACACTGAAGCTTTCTTT.

CDR3 protein: CASSHGGGDEQFF. The CDR3 DNA reads TGCGCCAGCAGCCATGGCGGGGGGGATGAGCAGTTCTTC. The chain recombines TRBV4-1 with TRBJ2-1, with TRBD2 matching 9 bases. Germline V CDR1 and CDR2: MGHRA, YSYEKL. Trimming took 3 bases from V and 8 from J; bases not matched to a gene: 2. This CDR3 is built from 13 residues.

The chain is built from TRBV29-1 and TRBJ2-5, with 11 bases that match TRBD2. CDR3 length equals 13 residues. V lost 6 bases, J lost 7 bases, and 7 bases stayed unmatched. The germline CDR1 and CDR2 sequences are SQVTM and ANQGSEA. The CDR3 sequence is CSVDSGGALTQYF. DNA of the CDR3: TGCAGCGTGGATAGCGGGGGGGCTTTGACCCAGTACTTC.

V gene TRBV5-1 combines with J gene TRBJ1-1; weak D call: TRBD1 (5 bases). Germline V CDR1 and CDR2: SGHRS, YFSETQ. The CDR3 spans 16 residues. V gave up 0 bases and J gave up 5 bases, with 17 bases separating them. The CDR3 loop is CASSLVGATMGTEAFF. CDR3 nucleotide sequence: TGCGCCAGCAGCTTGGTTGGGGCAACAATGGGGACTGAAGCTTTCTTT.